Below are 19 T cell receptor beta chains sequenced from a single sample in a study of blood T cell repertoires in COVID-19. The protocol was immunoSEQ multiplex PCR, while the TCRdb copy is restricted to in-frame clones and leaves out a portion. The sample contains 150,000 to 200,000 clones, 89% of which appear only once. Sequencing was done on a sample of PBMCs or T cells enriched from blood (not recorded which). These TCRs come from a woman aged 40 to 55 with acute COVID-19.

The chain combines TRBV7-6 with TRBJ1-3; 9 nucleotides agree with TRBD1. This CDR3 is built from 15 residues. Germline loops: CDR1 SGHVS, CDR2 FNYEAQ. With V trimmed by 1 base and J by 2 bases, 0 bases remained unmatched. CDR3 loop: CASSLGTGAGNTIYF. CDR3 DNA sequence: TGTGCCAGCAGCTTAGGGACAGGGGCTGGAAACACCATATATTTT.

This chain links TRBV6-5 with TRBJ1-1; D gene uncertain. V was trimmed by 7 bases and J by 0 bases, leaving 9 bases between them. The CDR3 consists of 13 residues. Looked up from germline, CDR1 is MNHEY and CDR2 is SVGAGI. CDR3 sequence reads: CASNPRMNTEAFF. The DNA of the CDR3 is TGTGCCAGCAACCCTAGAATGAACACTGAAGCTTTCTTT.

This chain connects TRBV19 to TRBJ2-7; TRBD2 matches at 16 bases. Trimming removed 5 bases from V and 2 bases from J; junction bases left unmatched: 6. CDR1 is LNHDA, CDR2 SQIVND, per germline (reference sequence). The CDR3 has 17 amino acids. CDR3 sequence: CASSAPGTSGRAYEQYF. In DNA form, the CDR3 reads TGTGCCAGTAGTGCCCCCGGGACTAGCGGGAGGGCCTACGAGCAGTACTTC.

The chain joins TRBV4-3 to TRBJ2-7; D unclear. Germline V gene lookup returns CDR1 LGHNA and CDR2 YSLEER. Trimming removed 3 bases from V and 2 bases from J, with 17 bases in between. The CDR3 runs 16 residues. The CDR3 sequence is CASSHSASGEAYEQYF. Written as DNA, the CDR3 is TGCGCCAGCAGCCATTCAGCCTCTGGCGAGGCCTACGAGCAGTACTTC.

This chain connects TRBV5-5 to TRBJ2-1; D is unclear. CDR3 length equals 13 residues. Germline loops: CDR1 SGHKS, CDR2 YYEKEE (reference sequence). With 1 base removed from V and 5 bases from J, the gap between germline ends came to 7 bases. The CDR3 nucleotides read TGTGCCAGCAGCTTGTGGCAGAACAATGAGCAGTTCTTC. Amino acids: CASSLWQNNEQFF. Together with reference TRBV5-5 and TRBJ2-1, the CDR3 gives the full variable domain: DAGVTQSPTHLIKTRGQQVTLRCSPISGHKSVSWYQQVLGQGPQFIFQYYEKEERGRGNFPDRFSARQFPNYSSELNVNALLLGDSALYLCASSLWQNNEQFFGPGTRLTVL.

This clone was recorded once. The chain uses TRBV5-4 and TRBJ2-3; TRBD2 matches at 14 bases. Germline values: CDR1 SGHNT, CDR2 YYREEE (reference sequence). This CDR3 contains 17 residues. Trimming took 4 bases from V and 1 from J; bases not matched to a gene: 5. CDR3 coding DNA: TGTGCCAGCAGCCCGGGACTAGCGGGGGCCGGCACAGATACGCAGTATTTT. This encodes CASSPGLAGAGTDTQYF.

The chain couples TRBV7-2 to TRBJ2-1; 12 nucleotides agree with TRBD2. The length of the CDR3 is 17 residues. Germline V gives CDR1 SGHTA, CDR2 FQGNSA. V lost 4 bases and J lost 5; bases outside the gene matches: 9. CDR3 amino acids: CASSSRGLAGGNNEQFF. The CDR3 DNA sequence: TGTGCCAGCAGCTCCCGGGGCCTAGCGGGAGGGAACAATGAGCAGTTCTTC.

The gene calls are TRBV27 and TRBJ2-3, with D possibly TRBD2 on 7 matching bases. The CDR3 loop spans 15 amino acids. V lost 3 bases, J lost 2 bases, and 12 bases lay in between. Germline CDR1 and CDR2: MNHEY and SMNVEV (reference sequence). The CDR3 region is CASSFQAGATDTQYF. The CDR3 DNA reads as TGTGCCAGCAGTTTCCAGGCGGGGGCCACAGATACGCAGTATTTT.

V gene TRBV5-5 combines with J gene TRBJ1-4; D gene unclear. CDR1 is SGHKS and CDR2 is YYEKEE in the germline V gene (reference sequence). Trimming stripped 4 bases from V and 2 bases from J, with 12 bases between. The CDR3 runs to 15 residues. The DNA for the CDR3 is TGTGCCAGCAGCGGACTCTCTGTGACTAATGAAAAACTGTTTTTT. Amino acids: CASSGLSVTNEKLFF.

This sequence joins TRBV2 and TRBJ2-7; 8 nucleotides line up with TRBD1. Trimming at V came to 6 bases and at J to 2 bases, leaving 6 bases not matched to a gene. This CDR3 is built from 14 residues. Germline CDR1 reads SNHLY; CDR2 reads FYNNEI. Here the CDR3 reads CASRRQGLTYEQYF. CDR3 coding DNA: TGTGCCAGCAGACGACAGGGGTTGACCTACGAGCAGTACTTC.

The chain has TRBV6-5 and TRBJ2-5; D remains ambiguous. The CDR3 consists of 14 residues. With 4 bases removed from V and 2 bases from J, the gap between germline ends came to 11 bases. Germline CDR1 reads MNHEY; CDR2 reads SVGAGI. The CDR3 nucleotides read TGTGCCAGCAGTTCCTCCTCCAGGCAAGAGACCCAGTACTTC. Amino acids: CASSSSSRQETQYF.

The chain links TRBV19 to TRBJ2-1; 8 bases line up with TRBD2. There are 16 residues in the CDR3. Per germline, CDR1 LNHDA and CDR2 SQIVND (reference sequence). The V segment lost 1 base and the J segment 5 bases; nucleotides outside the gene matches: 7. CDR3 protein: CASSIAGVAGHNEQFF. In DNA, the CDR3 is TGTGCCAGTAGTATAGCCGGGGTAGCGGGGCACAATGAGCAGTTCTTC.

This chain joins TRBV5-1 and TRBJ2-3; D is perhaps TRBD1 (5 bases). The germline gives CDR1 SGHRS, CDR2 YFSETQ. Trimming pared 1 base from V and 2 bases from J, leaving 11 bases between. CDR3 length: 15 amino acids. The CDR3 DNA follows: TGCGCCAGCAGCTTGTTAGGGGTTAACACAGATACGCAGTATTTT. It yields the protein CASSLLGVNTDTQYF.

The J gene is TRBJ1-2, the V gene TRBV27, with 8 bases matching TRBD1. V gave up 3 bases and J gave up 7 bases; unmatched junction bases: 10. The CDR3 sequence is 15 residues long. Germline CDR1 MNHEY, CDR2 SMNVEV (reference sequence). DNA for the CDR3: TGTGCCAGCAGTTTGCTCGCCGGACAGGGTTCTGGCTACACCTTC. It translates to CASSLLAGQGSGYTF.

This clone has a single count. The chain employs TRBV18 and TRBJ2-5; D uncertain. V gave up 0 bases and J gave up 2 bases, with 13 bases separating them. Germline V gene lookup returns CDR1 KGHSH and CDR2 LQKENI. This CDR3 comprises 16 residues. The CDR3 protein is CASSPPANIRQETQYF. DNA of the CDR3: TGTGCCAGCTCACCACCGGCCAATATACGTCAAGAGACCCAGTACTTC. Supplemented by reference TRBV18 and TRBJ2-5, the full variable domain reads NAGVMQNPRHLVRRRGQEARLRCSPMKGHSHVYWYRQLPEEGLKFMVYLQKENIIDESGMPKERFSAEFPKEGPSILRIQQVVRGDSAAYFCASSPPANIRQETQYFGPGTRLLVL.

The gene calls are TRBV2 and TRBJ2-1; 7 positions agree with TRBD2. V lost 8 bases, J lost 2 bases, and 12 bases stayed unmatched. CDR1 is SNHLY and CDR2 is FYNNEI in the germline V gene. This CDR3 spans 16 amino acids. The CDR3 spells CASDTTSGDAYNEQFF. CDR3 coding DNA: TGTGCCAGCGACACCACAAGCGGGGACGCCTACAATGAGCAGTTCTTC.

The gene calls are TRBV18 and TRBJ2-1, with TRBD1 matching over 9 bases. V lost 1 base and J lost 1; bases outside the gene matches: 5. There are 17 residues in the CDR3. Germline lookup yields CDR1 KGHSH and CDR2 LQKENI. The CDR3 DNA reads as TGTGCCAGCTCACCACAAACAGGGGGCATTTCCTACAATGAGCAGTTCTTC. It yields the protein CASSPQTGGISYNEQFF. Full variable domain (remainder filled in from reference TRBV18 and TRBJ2-1): NAGVMQNPRHLVRRRGQEARLRCSPMKGHSHVYWYRQLPEEGLKFMVYLQKENIIDESGMPKERFSAEFPKEGPSILRIQQVVRGDSAAYFCASSPQTGGISYNEQFFGPGTRLTVL.

The chain links TRBV30 to TRBJ1-5; D uncertain. The CDR3 is 14 residues long. Germline lookup yields CDR1 GTSNPN and CDR2 SVGIG (reference sequence). The V and J ends lost 2 bases and 0 bases respectively, with 8 bases between them. The CDR3 sequence: CAWSMGSSNQPQHF. Written as DNA, the CDR3 is TGTGCCTGGAGTATGGGCAGTAGCAATCAGCCCCAGCATTTT.

The chain uses TRBV4-3 and TRBJ2-2; TRBD2 is a possible D gene (5 bases). Trimming removed 0 bases from V and 6 bases from J, with 11 bases in between. The germline gives CDR1 LGHNA, CDR2 YSLEER. The CDR3 is 15 amino acids. The CDR3 region has the DNA TGCGCCAGCAGCCAAGATTCCGGGGTCCCCGGGGAGCTGTTTTTT. It codes for CASSQDSGVPGELFF.